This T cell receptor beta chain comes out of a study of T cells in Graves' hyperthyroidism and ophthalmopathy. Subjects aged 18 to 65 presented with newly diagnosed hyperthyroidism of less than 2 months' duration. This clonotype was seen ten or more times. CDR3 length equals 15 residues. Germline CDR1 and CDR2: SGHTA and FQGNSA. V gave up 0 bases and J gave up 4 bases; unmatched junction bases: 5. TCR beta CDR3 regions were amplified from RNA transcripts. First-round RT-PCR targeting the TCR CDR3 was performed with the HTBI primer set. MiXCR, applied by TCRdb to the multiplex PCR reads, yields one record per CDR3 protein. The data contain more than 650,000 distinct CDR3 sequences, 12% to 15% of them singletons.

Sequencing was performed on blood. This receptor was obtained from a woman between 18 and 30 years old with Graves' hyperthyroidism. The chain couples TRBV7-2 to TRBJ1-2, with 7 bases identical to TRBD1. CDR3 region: CASSLAGDSGYGYTF. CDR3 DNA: TGTGCCAGCAGCTTAGCGGGGGACAGCGGCTATGGCTACACCTTC.